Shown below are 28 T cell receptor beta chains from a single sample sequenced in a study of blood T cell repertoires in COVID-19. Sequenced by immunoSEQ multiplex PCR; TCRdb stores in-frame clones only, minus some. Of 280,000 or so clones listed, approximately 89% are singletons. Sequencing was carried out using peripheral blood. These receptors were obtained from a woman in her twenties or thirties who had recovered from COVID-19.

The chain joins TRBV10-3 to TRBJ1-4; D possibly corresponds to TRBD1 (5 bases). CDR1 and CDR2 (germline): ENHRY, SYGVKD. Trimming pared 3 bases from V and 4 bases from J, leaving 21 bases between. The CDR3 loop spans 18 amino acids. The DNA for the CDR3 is TGTGCCATCAGTGATTCAAAAAGTGGGGTGCAGGGTAATGAAAAACTGTTTTTT. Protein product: CAISDSKSGVQGNEKLFF.

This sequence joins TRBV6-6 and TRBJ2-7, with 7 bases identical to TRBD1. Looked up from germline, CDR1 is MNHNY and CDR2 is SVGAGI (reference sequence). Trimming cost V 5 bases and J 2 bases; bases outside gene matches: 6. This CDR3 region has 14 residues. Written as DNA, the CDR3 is TGTGCCAGCAGTCTAGAGACAGGGCCCTACGAGCAGTACTTC. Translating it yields CASSLETGPYEQYF.

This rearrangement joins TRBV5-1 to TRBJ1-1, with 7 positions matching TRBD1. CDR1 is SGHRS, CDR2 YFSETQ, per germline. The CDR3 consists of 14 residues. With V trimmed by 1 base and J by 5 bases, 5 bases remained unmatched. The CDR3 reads CASSLTGERTEAFF. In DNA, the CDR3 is TGCGCCAGCAGCTTGACAGGGGAGAGGACTGAAGCTTTCTTT. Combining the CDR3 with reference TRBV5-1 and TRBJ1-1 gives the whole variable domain KAGVTQTPRYLIKTRGQQVTLSCSPISGHRSVSWYQQTPGQGLQFLFEYFSETQRNKGNFPGRFSGRQFSNSRSEMNVSTLELGDSALYLCASSLTGERTEAFFGQGTRLTVV.

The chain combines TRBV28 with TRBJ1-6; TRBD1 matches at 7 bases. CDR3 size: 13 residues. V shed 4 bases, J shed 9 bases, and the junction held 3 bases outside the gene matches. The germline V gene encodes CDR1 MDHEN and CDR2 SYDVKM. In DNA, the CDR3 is TGTGCCAGCAGTTCACAGGGGACTTCACCCCTCCACTTT. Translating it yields CASSSQGTSPLHF.

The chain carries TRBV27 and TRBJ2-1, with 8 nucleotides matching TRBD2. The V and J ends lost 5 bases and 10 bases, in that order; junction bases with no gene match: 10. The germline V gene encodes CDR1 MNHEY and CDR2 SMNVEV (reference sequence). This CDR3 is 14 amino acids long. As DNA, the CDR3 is TGTGCCAGCAGTCCCGGGGTAGCGGGGTGGGAGCAGTTCTTC. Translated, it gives CASSPGVAGWEQFF.

The CDR3 loop reads CATSGGLGDENQPQHF. DNA of the CDR3: TGTGCCACCAGTGGGGGTCTGGGAGACGAAAATCAGCCCCAGCATTTT. The chain carries TRBV24-1 and TRBJ1-5, with D unresolved. Germline CDR1 KGHDR, CDR2 SFDVKD. V was pared by 5 bases and J by 4 bases, with 17 bases between. There are 16 residues in the CDR3.

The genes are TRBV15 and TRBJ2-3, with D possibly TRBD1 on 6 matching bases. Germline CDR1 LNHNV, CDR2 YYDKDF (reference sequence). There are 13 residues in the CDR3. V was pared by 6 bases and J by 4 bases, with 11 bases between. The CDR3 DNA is TGTGCCACCAGGTTTCAGGGGTCAGATACGCAGTATTTT. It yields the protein CATRFQGSDTQYF.

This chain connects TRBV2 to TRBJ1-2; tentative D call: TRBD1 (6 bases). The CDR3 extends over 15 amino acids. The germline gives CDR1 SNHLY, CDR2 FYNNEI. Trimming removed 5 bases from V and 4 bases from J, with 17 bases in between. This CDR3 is CASSKDSQPIYGYTF. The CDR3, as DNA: TGTGCCAGCAGTAAGGACAGCCAGCCAATCTATGGCTACACCTTC. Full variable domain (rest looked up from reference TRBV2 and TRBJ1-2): EPEVTQTPSHQVTQMGQEVILRCVPISNHLYFYWYRQILGQKVEFLVSFYNNEISEKSEIFDDQFSVERPDGSNFTLKIRSTKLEDSAMYFCASSKDSQPIYGYTFGSGTRLTVV.

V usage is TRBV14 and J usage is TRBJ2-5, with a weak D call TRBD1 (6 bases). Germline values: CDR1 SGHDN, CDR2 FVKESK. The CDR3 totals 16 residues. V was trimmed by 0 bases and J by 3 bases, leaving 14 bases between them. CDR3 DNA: TGTGCCAGCAGCCAAGATCTTGGAGAGGGGGAAGAGACCCAGTACTTC. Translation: CASSQDLGEGEETQYF.

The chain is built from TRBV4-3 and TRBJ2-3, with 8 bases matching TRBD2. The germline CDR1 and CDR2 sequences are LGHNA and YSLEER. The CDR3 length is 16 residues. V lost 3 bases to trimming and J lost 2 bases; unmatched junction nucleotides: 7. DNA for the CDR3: TGCGCCAGCAGCCAGGCCGCGGGGGGAACCACAGATACGCAGTATTTT. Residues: CASSQAAGGTTDTQYF.

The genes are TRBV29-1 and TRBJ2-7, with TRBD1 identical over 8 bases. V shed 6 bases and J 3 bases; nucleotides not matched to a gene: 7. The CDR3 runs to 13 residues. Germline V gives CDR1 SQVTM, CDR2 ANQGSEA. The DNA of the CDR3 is TGCAGCGTAGGACGGACAGGGAGCTACGAGCAGTACTTC. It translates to CSVGRTGSYEQYF.

CDR3 loop: CASSLGGGQGKYGYTF. The DNA for the CDR3 is TGTGCCAGCAGTTTGGGGGGCGGACAGGGGAAGTATGGCTACACCTTC. The V call is TRBV28, the J call TRBJ1-2; 9 bases fit TRBD1. This CDR3 spans 16 amino acids. Per germline, CDR1 MDHEN and CDR2 SYDVKM. J gave up 5 bases and V 3 bases, and 10 bases lay outside the gene matches.

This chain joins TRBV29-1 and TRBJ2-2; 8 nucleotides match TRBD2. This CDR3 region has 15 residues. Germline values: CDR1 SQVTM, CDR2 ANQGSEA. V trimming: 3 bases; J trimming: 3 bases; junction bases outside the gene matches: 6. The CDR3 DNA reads TGCAGCGTTGATCTCGCGGGGGGCTACACCGGGGAGCTGTTTTTT. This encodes CSVDLAGGYTGELFF.

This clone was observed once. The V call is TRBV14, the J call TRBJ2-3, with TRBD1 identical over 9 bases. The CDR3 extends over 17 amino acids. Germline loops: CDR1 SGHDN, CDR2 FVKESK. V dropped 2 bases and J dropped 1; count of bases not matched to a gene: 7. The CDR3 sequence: CASSQLTGGVGTDTQYF. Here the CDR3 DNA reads TGTGCCAGCAGCCAATTAACAGGGGGCGTTGGCACAGATACGCAGTATTTT.

CDR3 DNA: TGTGCCAGCAGTGAAGAGAGACAACTAGCCAAAAACATTCAGTACTTC. It codes for CASSEERQLAKNIQYF. J is TRBJ2-4 and V is TRBV6-1; D is uncertain. Looked up from germline, CDR1 is MNHNS and CDR2 is SASEGT. There are 16 residues in the CDR3. V lost 1 base to trimming and J lost 0 bases, with 10 bases between them.

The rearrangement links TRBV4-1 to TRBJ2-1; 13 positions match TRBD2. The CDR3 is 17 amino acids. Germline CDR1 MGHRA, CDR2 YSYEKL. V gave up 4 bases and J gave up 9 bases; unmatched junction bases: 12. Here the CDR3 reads CASSLGLAGAAGREQFF. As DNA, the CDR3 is TGCGCCAGCAGCCTCGGACTAGCGGGGGCCGCAGGGCGTGAGCAGTTCTTC.

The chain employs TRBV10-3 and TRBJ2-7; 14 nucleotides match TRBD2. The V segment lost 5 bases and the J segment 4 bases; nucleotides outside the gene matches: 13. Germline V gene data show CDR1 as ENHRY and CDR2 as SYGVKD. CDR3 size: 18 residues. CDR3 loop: CAISQGLAGAVFSYEQYF. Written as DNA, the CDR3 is TGTGCCATCAGTCAGGGACTAGCGGGGGCCGTCTTCTCGTACGAGCAGTACTTC.

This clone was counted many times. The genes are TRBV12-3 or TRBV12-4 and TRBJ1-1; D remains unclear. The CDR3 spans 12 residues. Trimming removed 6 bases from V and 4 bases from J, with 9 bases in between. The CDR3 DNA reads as TGTGCCAGCAGAACCCGAGGCACTGAAGCTTTCTTT. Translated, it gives CASRTRGTEAFF.

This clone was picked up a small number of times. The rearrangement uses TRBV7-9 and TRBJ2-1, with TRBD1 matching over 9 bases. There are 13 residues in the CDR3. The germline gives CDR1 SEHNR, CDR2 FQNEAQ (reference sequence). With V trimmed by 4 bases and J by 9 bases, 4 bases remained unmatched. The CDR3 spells CASSSQGATEQFF. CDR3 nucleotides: TGTGCCAGCAGCTCACAGGGGGCTACTGAGCAGTTCTTC.

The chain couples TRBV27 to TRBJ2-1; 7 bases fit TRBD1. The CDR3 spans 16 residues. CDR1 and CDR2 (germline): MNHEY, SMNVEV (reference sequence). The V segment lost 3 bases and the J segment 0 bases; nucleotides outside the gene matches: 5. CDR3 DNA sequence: TGTGCCAGCAGTTTGAACAGGGGAGTCTCCTACAATGAGCAGTTCTTC. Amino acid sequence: CASSLNRGVSYNEQFF.

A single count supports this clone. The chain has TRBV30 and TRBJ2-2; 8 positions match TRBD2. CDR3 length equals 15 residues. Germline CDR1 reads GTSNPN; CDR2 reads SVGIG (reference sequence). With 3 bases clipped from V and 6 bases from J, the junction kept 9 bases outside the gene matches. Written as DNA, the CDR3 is TGTGCCTGGAGAGCCAACGGGGGGGCCCCCGGGGAGCTGTTTTTT. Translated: CAWRANGGAPGELFF.

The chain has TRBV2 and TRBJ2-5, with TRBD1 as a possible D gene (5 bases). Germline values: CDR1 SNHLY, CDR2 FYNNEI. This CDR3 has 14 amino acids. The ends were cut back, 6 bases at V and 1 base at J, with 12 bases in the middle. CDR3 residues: CASSPTAFQETQYF. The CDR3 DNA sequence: TGTGCCAGCAGCCCGACAGCATTCCAAGAGACCCAGTACTTC.

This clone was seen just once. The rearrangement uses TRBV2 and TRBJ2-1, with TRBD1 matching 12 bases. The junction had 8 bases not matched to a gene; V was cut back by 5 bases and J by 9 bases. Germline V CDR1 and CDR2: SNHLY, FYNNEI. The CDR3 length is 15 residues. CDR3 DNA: TGTGCCAGCAGTTTCCGGGACAGGGGGCGGGCTGAGCAGTTCTTC. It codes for CASSFRDRGRAEQFF.

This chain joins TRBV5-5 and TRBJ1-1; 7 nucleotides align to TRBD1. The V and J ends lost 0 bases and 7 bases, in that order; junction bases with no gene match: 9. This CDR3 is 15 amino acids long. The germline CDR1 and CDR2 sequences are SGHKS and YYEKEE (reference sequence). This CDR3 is CASSLGAGGGGEAFF. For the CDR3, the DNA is TGTGCCAGCAGCTTGGGCGCAGGGGGTGGTGGTGAAGCTTTCTTT. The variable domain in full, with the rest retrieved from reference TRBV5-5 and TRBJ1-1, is DAGVTQSPTHLIKTRGQQVTLRCSPISGHKSVSWYQQVLGQGPQFIFQYYEKEERGRGNFPDRFSARQFPNYSSELNVNALLLGDSALYLCASSLGAGGGGEAFFGQGTRLTVV.

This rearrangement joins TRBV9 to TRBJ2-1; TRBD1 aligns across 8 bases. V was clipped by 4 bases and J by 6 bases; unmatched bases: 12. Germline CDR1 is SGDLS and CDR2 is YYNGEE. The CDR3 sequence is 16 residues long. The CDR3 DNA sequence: TGTGCCAGCAGCCTTAGGGTTGGACAGGGAGGCAATGAGCAGTTCTTC. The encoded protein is CASSLRVGQGGNEQFF.

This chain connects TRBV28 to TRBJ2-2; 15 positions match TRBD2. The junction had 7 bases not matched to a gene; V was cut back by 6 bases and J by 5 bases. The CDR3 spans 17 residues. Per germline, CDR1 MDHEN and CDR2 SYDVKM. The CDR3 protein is CASRITGLAGGTGELFF. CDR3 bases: TGTGCCAGCAGGATAACGGGACTAGCGGGGGGTACCGGGGAGCTGTTTTTT. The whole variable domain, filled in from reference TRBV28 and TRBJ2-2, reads DVKVTQSSRYLVKRTGEKVFLECVQDMDHENMFWYRQDPGLGLRLIYFSYDVKMKEKGDIPEGYSVSREKKERFSLILESASTNQTSMYLCASRITGLAGGTGELFFGEGSRLTVL.

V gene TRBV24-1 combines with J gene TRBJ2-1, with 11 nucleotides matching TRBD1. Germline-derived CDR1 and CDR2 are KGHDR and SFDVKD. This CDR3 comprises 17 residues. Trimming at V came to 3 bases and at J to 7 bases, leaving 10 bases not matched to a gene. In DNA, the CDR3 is TGTGCCACCAGTGATCCAGGACAGGGGGCGATTAAGAATGAGCAGTTCTTC. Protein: CATSDPGQGAIKNEQFF.

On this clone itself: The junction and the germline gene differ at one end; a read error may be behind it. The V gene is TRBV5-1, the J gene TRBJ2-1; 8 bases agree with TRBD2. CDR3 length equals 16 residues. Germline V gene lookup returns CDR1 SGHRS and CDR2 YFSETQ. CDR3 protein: CARSLDGGGSYNEQFF. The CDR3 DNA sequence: TGCGCCCGCAGCTTGGACGGGGGGGGCTCCTACAATGAGCAGTTCTTC.